Below are 6 T cell receptor beta chains sequenced from a single sample in a study of T-cell reconstitution after alpha-beta-depleted transplantation in children. The TCRbeta library was prepared with unique molecular identifiers. Via MiXCR, TCRdb re-called the PCR reads, giving one row per CDR3 protein. This repertoire shows over 150,000 distinct CDR3 sequences, more than 14% found once; its top ten account for approximately 13%. Sequences were derived from PBMCs from the stem cell graft donor, sampled from the stem cell graft. Receptors originate from a human donor who donated a stem cell graft to a child with acute lymphoblastic leukemia.

This clonotype was picked up many times. The V gene is TRBV5-1, the J gene TRBJ2-7; 10 bases align to TRBD2. The germline gives CDR1 SGHRS, CDR2 YFSETQ. This CDR3 region has 15 residues. V shed 4 bases and J 7 bases; nucleotides not matched to a gene: 11. For the CDR3, the DNA is TGCGCCAGCAGCGGATCAGCGGGAGGGCTCGGAGAGCAGTACTTC. This encodes CASSGSAGGLGEQYF.

This clonotype was counted a few times. The J gene is TRBJ2-2, the V gene TRBV7-9, with 9 bases identical to TRBD2. The trim removed 3 bases at V and 5 bases at J, leaving 4 bases unmatched. This CDR3 region has 15 residues. In germline, CDR1 is SEHNR, CDR2 FQNEAQ (reference sequence). The CDR3 bases are TGTGCCAGCAGCTTCCTAGCGGGAAATACCGGGGAGCTGTTTTTT. It is translated as CASSFLAGNTGELFF.

The sample holds many counts of this clonotype. V usage is TRBV9 and J usage is TRBJ2-1, with 11 bases fitting TRBD2. The CDR3 has 15 amino acids. After removal of 4 bases from V and 7 bases from J, the junction contained 7 bases not matched to a gene. From germline, CDR1 is SGDLS and CDR2 YYNGEE. The CDR3 DNA reads TGTGCCAGCAGCACACTAGCGGGAGAGGTAAATGAGCAGTTCTTC. Residues: CASSTLAGEVNEQFF.

In its sample, this clonotype was seen many times. The rearrangement uses TRBV5-6 and TRBJ2-7; 15 bases are a match to TRBD2. J was trimmed by 1 base and V by 2 bases; bases with no gene match: 1. Per germline, CDR1 SGHDT and CDR2 YYEEEE. This CDR3 comprises 16 residues. The CDR3 region is CASSFGLAGGSYEQYF. The CDR3 region has the DNA TGTGCCAGCAGCTTTGGACTAGCGGGAGGGTCCTACGAGCAGTACTTC. Drawing the rest from reference TRBV5-6 and TRBJ2-7, the complete variable domain is DAGVTQSPTHLIKTRGQQVTLRCSPKSGHDTVSWYQQALGQGPQFIFQYYEEEERQRGNFPDRFSGHQFPNYSSELNVNALLLGDSALYLCASSFGLAGGSYEQYFGPGTRLTVT.

The chain joins TRBV5-5 to TRBJ2-7, with D perhaps assigned TRBD1 or TRBD2 (5 bases each). This CDR3 is 15 amino acids long. Germline loops: CDR1 SGHKS, CDR2 YYEKEE (reference sequence). The germline V and J ends were trimmed by 3 bases and 4 bases, with 17 bases remaining between them. The CDR3 sequence is CASSSGTLKGYEQYF. The CDR3, as DNA: TGTGCCAGCAGCTCCGGGACCCTCAAAGGGTACGAGCAGTACTTC. The full variable domain, completed using reference TRBV5-5 and TRBJ2-7, is DAGVTQSPTHLIKTRGQQVTLRCSPISGHKSVSWYQQVLGQGPQFIFQYYEKEERGRGNFPDRFSARQFPNYSSELNVNALLLGDSALYLCASSSGTLKGYEQYFGPGTRLTVT.

This clonotype has ten or more counts. J is TRBJ2-5 and V is TRBV12-3 or TRBV12-4; 7 bases are a match to TRBD2. The trim removed 1 base at V and 4 bases at J, leaving 6 bases unmatched. The CDR3 consists of 15 residues. CDR3 nucleotide sequence: TGTGCCAGCAGTTTAGGTTCTAGCGGTGGAGAGACCCAGTACTTC. Encoded protein: CASSLGSSGGETQYF.